This TCR beta chain was profiled in a study of beta chain features in type 1 diabetes. Study summary: There was similarity between patients and healthy donors in age, gender and cell yields. Findings of the study overall: Across all four CD4+ subsets, people with type 1 diabetes showed modestly shorter TCRB CDR3s. The naive, central memory and Treg TCRB repertoires showed an apparent similarity that was greater among patients than among healthy donors.

Purity exceeded 98% in all sorted populations. This clone was observed at least ten times. The antigen is unknown. What was sequenced were expressed TCRB transcripts, since all of the isolated RNA had been reverse transcribed. TCRdb's copy holds only in-frame clones and misses some; the assay was immunoSEQ multiplex PCR. The data contain approximately 250,000 clones, around 9.6% of them singletons. The CDR3 is made up of 14 amino acids. Germline CDR1 and CDR2: GTSNPN and SVGIG (reference sequence). V dropped 8 bases and J dropped 4; count of bases not matched to a gene: 9. The genes are TRBV30 and TRBJ2-1, with 9 bases fitting TRBD2. This sequence originates from a woman aged 18-30 years in good health. Material for sequencing was naive CD4+ T cells from blood. CDR3 DNA: TGTGCCCGCCTATCTAGCGGGAAATACAATGAGCAGTTCTTC. Residues: CARLSSGKYNEQFF.